What follows describes a single TCR beta chain. This clone was seen only a few times. Its antigen is not yet known. Base quality data are lacking; no much larger clone is found one base away. The germline V gene encodes CDR1 SGHTA and CDR2 FQGNSA. The CDR3 has 14 amino acids, counting the end cysteine and phenylalanine. The CDR3 DNA has 42 bases and is translated from base 1. Cut back by 3 bases and 5 bases, the V and J ends lie 11 bases apart. The data originate from a study of beta chain features in type 1 diabetes (dated by TCRdb to the late 2010s). With regard to the full study: No differences in mean age, gender distribution, total cell number or subset yield were found between patients and healthy donors. Across all samples, fewer than 110,000,000 sorted cells were examined, and cell number per subset correlated strongly with RNA yield. In the study, TCRB repertoires of sorted circulating CD4+ T cell subsets from recently diagnosed type 1 diabetes patients were compared with those of matched healthy donors. Regulatory and stem cell-like memory subsets were obtained from only 8 patients and roughly eight healthy donors, while naive and central memory subsets were obtained from all 28 donors.

From each donor, a single peripheral blood sample of around 120 mL on average was drawn into heparinised tubes. Using a panel that included CD45RO, CCR7, CD25, CD127, CD95 and CD27, naive, central memory, regulatory and stem cell-like memory CD4+ T cells were sorted on a BD FACSAria II. Every sorted population had a purity above 98%. Right away, PBMCs were isolated by Lymphoprep density gradient centrifugation and were stained directly, with no culture step. So that batch effects would be minimized, each experiment stained and sorted samples in pairs, pairing one healthy donor with one patient. Results and caveats for the whole study, not just this receptor: PCR might favor shorter templates, but patient and control samples were amplified and corrected together, so any skew would affect both groups equally. At VDJ recombination sites, patients with type 1 diabetes made fewer insertions and deleted more nucleotides, a pattern implying thymic rearrangement abnormalities. A moderate but significant shortening of TCRB CDR3 length was observed in type 1 diabetes patients in all four CD4+ subsets. Because cDNA was sequenced instead of genomic DNA, highly expressing activated cells could be over-represented, though the groups showed no difference in activation or CD3 levels. The naive, central memory and regulatory TCRB repertoires appeared to resemble one another more closely among patients than among healthy donors. Because small numbers of individuals were included in the HLA sub-analyses, any influence of HLA type on TCRB rearrangement was left unresolved.

All of the isolated RNA was reverse transcribed with the High Capacity cDNA Reverse Transcription Kit, so expressed TCRB transcripts were sequenced. Deep immunoSEQ sequencing was performed on naive, central memory and regulatory T cell samples, with an average of roughly 3.5 million total reads per sample. Sorted cells were lysed in RLT buffer and RNA was extracted with DNase-treated RNeasy Micro or Mini kits, depending on cell number. Each cell subset was processed on its own to prevent cross-contamination, while patient and healthy donor samples were processed together. TCRB sequences were amplified from cDNA with the immunoSEQ multiplex PCR, producing 87-bp fragments spanning the CDR3 region. Sequencing of the amplicons was done on the Illumina HiSeq platform. Concerning the study's data processing: PCR bias was corrected computationally using synthetic template baselines, and reads within Hamming distance 2 were collapsed, with unmergeable singletons discarded. Reads were aligned to IMGT to assign V, D and J genes, CDR3 length, and insertions or deletions at six rearrangement sites. Within each subset, clonotype counts were normalized to sorted cell number, after which true diversity and Gini coefficients were computed with the tcR R package. The overlap coefficient, calculated on TCRB nucleotide sequences, was used to measure repertoire sharing. As a proxy for the pre-selection repertoire, out-of-frame TCRB sequences from naive cells were analyzed. In TCRdb, the immuneACCESS table is reduced to in-frame sequences with V and J assigned. These tables do not hold every clone; where another copy was compared, an unresolved V gene accounts for under half, and the others remain unexplained. Clone size and the V and J calls come from that table; the DNA yielded D and trimming. Present in this sample are approximately 240,000 clones, approximately 16% of which were seen just once. Approximately 0.086% of the sample rests with the top ten.

The chain couples TRBV7-2 to TRBJ2-1; the best D guess is TRBD2, with 5 bases matching. The sequence was obtained from a man younger than 45 with type 1 diabetes. Sequenced: naive CD4+ T cells from blood. Interpreted using the paper, the cell subset or site label stands for: true naive CD4+ T cells. The nucleotides are TGTGCCAGCAGCTTCTTCGGGAACCACAATGAGCAGTTCTTC. Protein translation: CASSFFGNHNEQFF.